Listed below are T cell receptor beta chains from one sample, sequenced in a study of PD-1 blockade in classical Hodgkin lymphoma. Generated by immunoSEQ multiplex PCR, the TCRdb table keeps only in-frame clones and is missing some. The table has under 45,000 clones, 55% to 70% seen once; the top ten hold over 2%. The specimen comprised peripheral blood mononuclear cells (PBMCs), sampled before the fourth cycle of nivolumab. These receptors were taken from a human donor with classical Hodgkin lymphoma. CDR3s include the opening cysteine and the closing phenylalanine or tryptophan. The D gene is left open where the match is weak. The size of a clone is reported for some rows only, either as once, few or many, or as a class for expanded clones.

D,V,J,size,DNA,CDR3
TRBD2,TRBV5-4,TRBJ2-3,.,TGTGCCAGCTCTCCCCCTAGCGGGAGAAGCACAGATACGCAGTATTTT,CASSPPSGRSTDTQYF
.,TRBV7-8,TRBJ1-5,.,TGTGCCAGCAGCTTAGCGCTCGGTCTCAATCAGCCCCAGCATTTT,CASSLALGLNQPQHF
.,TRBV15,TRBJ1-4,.,TGTGCCACCAGCAGAGTCCGAGCGAGGGAAAAACTGTTTTTT,CATSRVRAREKLFF
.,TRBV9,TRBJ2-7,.,TGTGCCAGCAGCGTGACAGGAGGTTACGATTCCTACGAGCAGTACTTC,CASSVTGGYDSYEQYF
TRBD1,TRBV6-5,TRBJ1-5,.,TGTGCCACCGCGGGGACAGGGGATCAGCCCCAGCATTTT,CATAGTGDQPQHF
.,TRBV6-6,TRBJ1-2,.,TGTGCCAGCAGGCCGGGGGGGCCGGAAGGCTACACCTTC,CASRPGGPEGYTF
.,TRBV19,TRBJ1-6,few,TGTGCCAGTACCCCCGGGCAGCAGTCTTTTAATTCACCCCTCCACTTT,CASTPGQQSFNSPLHF
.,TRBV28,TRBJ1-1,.,TGTGCCAGCAGTCTGGGAGACATGACCTACGGGGGATCGGAAGCTTTCTTT,CASSLGDMTYGGSEAFF
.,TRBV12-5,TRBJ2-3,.,TGTGCTAGTGGTACGGGACTCAACCTGGGCACAGATACGCAGTATTTT,CASGTGLNLGTDTQYF
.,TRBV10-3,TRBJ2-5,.,TGTGCCATCAGTGGGACCTCAAACCGACTAGTAGAGACCCAGTACTTC,CAISGTSNRLVETQYF
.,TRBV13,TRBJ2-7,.,TGTGCCAGCAGCCTACCGGGACAAGGTTTCTACGAGCAGTACTTC,CASSLPGQGFYEQYF
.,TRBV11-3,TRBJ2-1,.,TGTGCCAGCAGTGACAGGATGGGGAATGAGCAGTTCTTC,CASSDRMGNEQFF
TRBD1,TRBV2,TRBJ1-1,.,TGTGCCAGCAGTGCTGACAGGGTGAACACTGAAGCTTTCTTT,CASSADRVNTEAFF
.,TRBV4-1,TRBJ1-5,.,TGCGCCAGCGGCCATATCAATTTAGGGTTCAGTTCGGATCAGCCCCAGCATTTT,CASGHINLGFSSDQPQHF
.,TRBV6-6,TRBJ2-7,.,TGTGCCAGCAGCAACGGGGACCACGAGCAGTACTTC,CASSNGDHEQYF
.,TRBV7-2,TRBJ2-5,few,TGTGCCAGCAGCTTGGCTCCCAGGGGCCAAGAGACCCAGTACTTC,CASSLAPRGQETQYF
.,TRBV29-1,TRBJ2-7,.,TGCAGCGTTCTGGCAGGGTCCTACGAGCAGTACTTC,CSVLAGSYEQYF
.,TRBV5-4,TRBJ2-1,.,TGTGCCAGCAGCCCCCAAGGGCGCTACTCCTACAATGAGCAGTTCTTC,CASSPQGRYSYNEQFF
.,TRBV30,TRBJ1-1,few,TGTGCCTGGAGTCCCGCAGACACTGAAGCTTTCTTT,CAWSPADTEAFF
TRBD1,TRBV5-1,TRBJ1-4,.,TGCGCCAGCAGCCCGACGGGACAGGGTTTCGAAAAACTGTTTTTT,CASSPTGQGFEKLFF
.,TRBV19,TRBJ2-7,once,TGTGCCAGTAGTATAGATCTAAACAGCTTCGAGCAGTACTTC,CASSIDLNSFEQYF
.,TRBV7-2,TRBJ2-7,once,TGTGCCAGCAGCTTTGGGAAAAATTACGAGCAGTACTTC,CASSFGKNYEQYF
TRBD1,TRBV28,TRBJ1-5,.,TGTGCCAGCAGTTTGACAGGGATGGACCAGCCCCAGCATTTT,CASSLTGMDQPQHF
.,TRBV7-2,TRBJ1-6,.,TGTGCCAGCGGAACCTTGGGGTGGAATTCACCCCTCCACTTT,CASGTLGWNSPLHF
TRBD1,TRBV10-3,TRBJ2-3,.,TGTGCCATCAGTGAAGGGACAGGTAGCACAGATACGCAGTATTTT,CAISEGTGSTDTQYF
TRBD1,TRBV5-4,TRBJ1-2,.,TGTGCCAGCAGCTTAGGGGGACGGACAGGGGAGGGCTACACCTTC,CASSLGGRTGEGYTF
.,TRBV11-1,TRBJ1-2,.,TGTGCCAGCAGCTTACAGGGATCGGATGGCTACACCTTC,CASSLQGSDGYTF
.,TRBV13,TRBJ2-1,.,TGTGCCAGCAGCTTACTGGGCAGGGAGATCAATGAGCAGTTCTTC,CASSLLGREINEQFF
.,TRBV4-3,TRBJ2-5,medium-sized,TGCGCCAGCAGCCAAGTCTCGGGGGTTTGGGAGACCCAGTACTTC,CASSQVSGVWETQYF
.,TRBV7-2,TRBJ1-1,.,TGTGCCAGCAGCTTACCAGTGAACACTGAAGCTTTCTTT,CASSLPVNTEAFF
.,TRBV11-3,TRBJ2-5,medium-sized,TGTGCCAGCAGCTTAGAGCCAGGGCCACAAGAGACCCAGTACTTC,CASSLEPGPQETQYF
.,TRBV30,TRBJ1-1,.,TGTGCCTGGAGTGTTAACCCTAACAGGGATTATGGCACTGAAGCTTTCTTT,CAWSVNPNRDYGTEAFF
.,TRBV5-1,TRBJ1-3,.,TGCGCCAGCAGCTTGCCCCGGAGCTCTGGAAACACCATATATTTT,CASSLPRSSGNTIYF
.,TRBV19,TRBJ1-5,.,TGTGCCAGTAGACCCCCTAGGACAAGAGACCGCAATCAGCCCCAGCATTTT,CASRPPRTRDRNQPQHF
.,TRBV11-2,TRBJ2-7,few,TGTGCCAGCAGCTTTTCCGGGTACGAGCAGTACTTC,CASSFSGYEQYF
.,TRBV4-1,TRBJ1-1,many,TGCGCCAGCAGCCAAGATGAAGGCAGGAGGAACACTGAAGCTTTCTTT,CASSQDEGRRNTEAFF
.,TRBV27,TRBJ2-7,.,TGTGCCAGCAGAGATAGACTCTCAGTGGCCACCTACGAGCAGTACTTC,CASRDRLSVATYEQYF
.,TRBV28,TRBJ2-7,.,TGTGCCAGCAGCTTAACAGGGACCTACGAGCAGTACTTC,CASSLTGTYEQYF
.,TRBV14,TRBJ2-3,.,TGTGCCAGCAGCCAAGCCCTAACTGGGACAGATACGCAGTATTTT,CASSQALTGTDTQYF
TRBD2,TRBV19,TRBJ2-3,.,TGTGCCAGTTTGGATAGCGGGAACACAGATACGCAGTATTTT,CASLDSGNTDTQYF
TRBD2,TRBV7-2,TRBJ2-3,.,TGTGCCAGCAGCGGGACTAGCGGACCAGATACGCAGTATTTT,CASSGTSGPDTQYF
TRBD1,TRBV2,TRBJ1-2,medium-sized,TGTGCCAGCAGGACCGGACAGGGGACAGGCTACACCTTC,CASRTGQGTGYTF
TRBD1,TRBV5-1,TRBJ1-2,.,TGCGCCAGCAGCTGGGGGACAGAGGTTGGCTACACCTTC,CASSWGTEVGYTF
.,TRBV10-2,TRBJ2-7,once,TGCGCCAGCCGCCCCGCGGGGACGGGGGCCTACGAGCAGTACTTC,CASRPAGTGAYEQYF
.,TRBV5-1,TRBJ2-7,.,TGCGCCAGCAGCCACGGACAGAGCTACGAGCAGTACTTC,CASSHGQSYEQYF
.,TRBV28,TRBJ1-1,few,TGTGCCAGCAGTTTAGTCGATACTGAAGCTTTCTTT,CASSLVDTEAFF